Listed here is a single T cell receptor (beta chain). Its antigen is not identified. This table comes from immunoSEQ multiplex PCR, and its TCRdb copy is limited to in-frame clones, with some not included. Of fewer than 200,000 clones listed, over 80% were seen once; the top ten hold around 0.072%. This record belongs to a study of shared clonotypes between healthy human individuals. In the study overall: A couple of female and a few male donors aged 18 to 49 were enrolled.

The germline gives CDR1 LNHDA, CDR2 SQIVND (reference sequence). The ends were cut back, 7 bases at V and 4 bases at J, with 16 bases in the middle. The CDR3 extends over 15 amino acids. Free of recent acute infections or vaccinations, the donors were healthy HIV-negative adults. Overall study findings and caveats: What naive subsets generally showed was a larger estimated richness than memory subsets showed. Among donors, the sharing of clonotypes was expected to be influenced by sequencing depth.

This clonotype was sampled from a woman aged 25 to 39 in good health. Sequenced sample: naive CD4+ T cells sorted from blood. Noted subset: CD45RA+ positively selected. This chain connects TRBV19 to TRBJ2-2; D ambiguous. The CDR3 sequence is CASTRFGLVTGELFF. The CDR3 DNA follows: TGTGCCAGTACCAGATTCGGATTGGTCACCGGGGAGCTGTTTTTT. Drawing the rest from reference TRBV19 and TRBJ2-2, the complete variable domain is DGGITQSPKYLFRKEGQNVTLSCEQNLNHDAMYWYRQDPGQGLRLIYYSQIVNDFQKGDIAEGYSVSREKKESFPLTVTSAQKNPTAFYLCASTRFGLVTGELFFGEGSRLTVL.